Sequencing of this T cell receptor beta chain was carried out in a study of human T cells and chemical hapten exposure. Across the whole study: Sensitization applied 2% DPC to about 2 cm by about 2 cm of upper inner arm skin. Epicutaneous patch tests delivered 0.01% DPC to the upper back, with evaluation at 6 days. Notes on the study in general: Alopecia was present in the donors, so their immune response may differ from healthy people's. Among TCRs, those above 1 in 1000 frequency were unaffected by DPC sensitization.

Turning to this clonotype: What it binds is not known.

The V gene lost 7 bases and the J gene lost 2 bases, with 21 bases spanning the gap. Germline loops: CDR1 DFQATT, CDR2 SNEGSKA (reference sequence). The CDR3 sequence is 15 residues long. Documented time point: patch test 1, 2 weeks after DPC sensitization. Treatment given: therapeutic diphenylcyclopropenone sensitization with weekly scalp DPC. TCRdb re-called the RACE reads with MiXCR, one entry per CDR3 protein. The sample shows some 180,000 distinct CDR3 sequences, more than 20% of them seen only once. The sample here was whole blood, taken in connection with sensitization to the hapten diphenylcyclopropenone (DPC). This chain links TRBV20-1 with TRBJ2-7; perhaps TRBD2 as D (7 bases). This TCR derives from a woman in her 50s with alopecia areata. Some clones in this sample may be carry-over from other donors' samples. In DNA, the CDR3 is TGCAGTGTTTCAATACGGAGGGGGGGACCCTACGAGCAGTACTTC. Protein product: CSVSIRRGGPYEQYF.